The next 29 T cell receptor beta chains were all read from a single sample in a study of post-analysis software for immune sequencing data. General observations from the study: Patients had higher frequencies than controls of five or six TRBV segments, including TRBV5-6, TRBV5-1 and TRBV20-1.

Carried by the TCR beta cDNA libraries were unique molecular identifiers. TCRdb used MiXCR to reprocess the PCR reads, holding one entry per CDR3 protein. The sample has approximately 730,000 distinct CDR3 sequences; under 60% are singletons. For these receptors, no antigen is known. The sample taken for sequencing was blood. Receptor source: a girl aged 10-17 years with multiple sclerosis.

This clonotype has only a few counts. This CDR3 reads CASSLGPRSEQYF. The DNA for the CDR3 is TGTGCCAGCAGCTTGGGACCCAGAAGCGAGCAGTACTTC. This chain joins TRBV7-9 and TRBJ2-5, with D perhaps given as TRBD1 or TRBD2 (5 bases each). The end of the DNA aligns better with TRBJ2-7, so the J call may be wrong. The germline CDR1 and CDR2 sequences are SEHNR and FQNEAQ (reference sequence). The CDR3 is made up of 13 amino acids.

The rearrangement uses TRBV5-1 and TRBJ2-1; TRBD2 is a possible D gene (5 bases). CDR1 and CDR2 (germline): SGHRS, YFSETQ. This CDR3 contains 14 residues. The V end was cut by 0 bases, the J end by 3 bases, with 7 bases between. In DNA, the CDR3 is TGCGCCAGCAGCTTGGCCGAGGGCTACAATGAGCAGTTCTTC. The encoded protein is CASSLAEGYNEQFF.

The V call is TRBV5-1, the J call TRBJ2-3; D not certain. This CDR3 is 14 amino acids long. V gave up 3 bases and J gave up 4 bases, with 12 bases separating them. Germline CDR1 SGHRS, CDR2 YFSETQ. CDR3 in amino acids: CASSYNLRADTQYF. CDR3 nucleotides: TGCGCCAGCAGCTACAACCTACGCGCAGATACGCAGTATTTT.

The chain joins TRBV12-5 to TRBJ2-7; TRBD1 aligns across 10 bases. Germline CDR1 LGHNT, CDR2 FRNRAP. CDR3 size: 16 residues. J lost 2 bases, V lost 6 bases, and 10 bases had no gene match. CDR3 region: CASGRTGGNPTYEQYF. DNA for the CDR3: TGTGCTAGTGGCCGGACAGGGGGAAATCCAACCTACGAGCAGTACTTC.

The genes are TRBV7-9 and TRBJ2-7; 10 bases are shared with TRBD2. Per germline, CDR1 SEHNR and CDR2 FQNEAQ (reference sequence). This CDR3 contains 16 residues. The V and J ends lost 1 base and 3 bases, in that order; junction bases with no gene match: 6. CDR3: CASSLGLAGANYEQYF. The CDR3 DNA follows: TGTGCCAGCAGCTTAGGCCTAGCGGGAGCCAACTACGAGCAGTACTTC.

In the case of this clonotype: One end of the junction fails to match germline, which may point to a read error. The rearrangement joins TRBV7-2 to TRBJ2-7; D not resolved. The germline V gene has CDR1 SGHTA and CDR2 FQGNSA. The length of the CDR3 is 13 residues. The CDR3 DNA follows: TGTGCCAGCAGCTTAGTGCATACCTACGAGCAGGACTTC. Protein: CASSLVHTYEQDF.

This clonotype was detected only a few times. The CDR3, as DNA: TGCGCCAGCAGCTTGGATACCGGGGGGCGGCATGGCTACACCTTC. Residues: CASSLDTGGRHGYTF. The J gene is TRBJ1-2, the V gene TRBV5-1, with D perhaps TRBD1 (6 bases). Germline V gene data show CDR1 as SGHRS and CDR2 as YFSETQ. Trimming took off 0 bases at V and 6 bases at J, with 15 bases between the two ends. The CDR3 consists of 15 residues.

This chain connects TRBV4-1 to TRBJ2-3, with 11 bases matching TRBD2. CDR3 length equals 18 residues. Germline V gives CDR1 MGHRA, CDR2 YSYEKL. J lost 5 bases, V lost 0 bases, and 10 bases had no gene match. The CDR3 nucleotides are TGCGCCAGCAGCCAAGACGTTTGGAATAGCGGGAGGGAAGATACGCAGTATTTT. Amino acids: CASSQDVWNSGREDTQYF.

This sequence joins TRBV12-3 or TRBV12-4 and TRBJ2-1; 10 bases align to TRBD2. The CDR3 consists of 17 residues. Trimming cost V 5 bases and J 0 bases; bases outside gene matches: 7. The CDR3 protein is CASSPQAGGHSYNEQFF. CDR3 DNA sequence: TGTGCCAGCAGTCCTCAAGCGGGGGGGCACTCCTACAATGAGCAGTTCTTC.

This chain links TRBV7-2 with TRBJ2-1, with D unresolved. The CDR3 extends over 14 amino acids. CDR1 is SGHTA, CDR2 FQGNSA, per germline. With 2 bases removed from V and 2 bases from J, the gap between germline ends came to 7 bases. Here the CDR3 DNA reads TGTGCCAGCAGCTTAAAGGGCCCCTACAATGAGCAGTTCTTC. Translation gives CASSLKGPYNEQFF.

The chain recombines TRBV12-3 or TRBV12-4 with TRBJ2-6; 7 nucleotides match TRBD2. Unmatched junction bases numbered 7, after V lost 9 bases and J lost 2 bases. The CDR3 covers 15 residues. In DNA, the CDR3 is TGTGCCAGTCACCCGGGGGGACCTGGGGCCAACGTCCTGACTTTC. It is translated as CASHPGGPGANVLTF.

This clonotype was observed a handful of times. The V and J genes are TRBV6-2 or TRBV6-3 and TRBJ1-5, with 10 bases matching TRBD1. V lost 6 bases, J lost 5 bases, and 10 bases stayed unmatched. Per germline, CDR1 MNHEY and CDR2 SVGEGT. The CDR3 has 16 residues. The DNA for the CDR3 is TGTGCCAGCAGGTCCATCACCGGGACAGGGGATCAGCCCCAGCATTTT. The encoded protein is CASRSITGTGDQPQHF.

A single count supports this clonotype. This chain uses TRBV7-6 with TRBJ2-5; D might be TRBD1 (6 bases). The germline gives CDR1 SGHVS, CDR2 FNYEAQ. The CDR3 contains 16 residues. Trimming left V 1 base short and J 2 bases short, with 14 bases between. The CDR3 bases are TGTGCCAGCAGCTTAGATTATGGGGACATGCAAGAGACCCAGTACTTC. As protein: CASSLDYGDMQETQYF. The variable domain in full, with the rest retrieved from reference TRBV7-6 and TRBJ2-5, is GAGVSQSPRYKVTKRGQDVALRCDPISGHVSLYWYRQALGQGPEFLTYFNYEAQQDKSGLPNDRFSAERPEGSISTLTIQRTEQRDSAMYRCASSLDYGDMQETQYFGPGTRLLVL.

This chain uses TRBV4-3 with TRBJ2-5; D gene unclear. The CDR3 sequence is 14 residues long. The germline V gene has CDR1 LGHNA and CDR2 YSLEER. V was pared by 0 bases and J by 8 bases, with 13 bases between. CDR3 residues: CASSQDYVLDTQYF. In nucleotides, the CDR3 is TGCGCCAGCAGCCAAGATTACGTTTTAGACACCCAGTACTTC.

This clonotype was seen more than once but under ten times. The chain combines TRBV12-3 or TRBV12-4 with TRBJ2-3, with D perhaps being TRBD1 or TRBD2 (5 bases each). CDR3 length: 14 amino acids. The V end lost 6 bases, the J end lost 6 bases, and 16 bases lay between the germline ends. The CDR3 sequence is CASSVTRGVDTQYF. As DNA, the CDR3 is TGTGCCAGCAGCGTTACTCGGGGCGTGGATACGCAGTATTTT.

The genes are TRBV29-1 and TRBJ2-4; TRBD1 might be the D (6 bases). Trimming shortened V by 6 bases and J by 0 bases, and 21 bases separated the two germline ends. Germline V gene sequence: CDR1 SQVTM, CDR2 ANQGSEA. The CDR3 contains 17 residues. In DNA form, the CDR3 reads TGCAGCGTCCGCCCCGGGCAGGGGACCTTAGCCAAAAACATTCAGTACTTC. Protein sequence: CSVRPGQGTLAKNIQYF.

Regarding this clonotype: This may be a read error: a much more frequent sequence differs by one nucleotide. Here the CDR3 reads CASSLVTDNAQFF. For the CDR3, the DNA is TGCGCCAGCAGCTTGGTGACAGACAATGCGCAGTTCTTC. This chain connects TRBV5-1 to TRBJ2-1; D might be TRBD1 (5 bases). Per the germline V gene, CDR1 is SGHRS and CDR2 is YFSETQ. The CDR3 contains 13 residues.

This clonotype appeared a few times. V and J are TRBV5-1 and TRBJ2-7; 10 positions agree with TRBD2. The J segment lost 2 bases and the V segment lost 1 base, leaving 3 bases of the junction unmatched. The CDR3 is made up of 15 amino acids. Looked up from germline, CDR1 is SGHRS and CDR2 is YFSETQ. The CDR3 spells CASSLLAGETYEQYF. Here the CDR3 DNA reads TGCGCCAGCAGCTTGCTAGCGGGAGAAACCTACGAGCAGTACTTC.

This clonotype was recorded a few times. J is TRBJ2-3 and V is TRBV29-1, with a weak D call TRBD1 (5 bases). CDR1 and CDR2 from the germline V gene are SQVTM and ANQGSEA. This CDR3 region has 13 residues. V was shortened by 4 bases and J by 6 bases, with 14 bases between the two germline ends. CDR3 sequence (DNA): TGCAGCGTTGGTCAGGGCCAAAGGGATACGCAGTATTTT. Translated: CSVGQGQRDTQYF.

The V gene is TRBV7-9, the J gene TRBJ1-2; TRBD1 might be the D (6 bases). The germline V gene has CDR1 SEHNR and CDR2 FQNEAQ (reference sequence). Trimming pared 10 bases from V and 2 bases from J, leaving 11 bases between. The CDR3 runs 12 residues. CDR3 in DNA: TGTGCCACCCGGGGACAAAACTATGGCTACACCTTC. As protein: CATRGQNYGYTF.

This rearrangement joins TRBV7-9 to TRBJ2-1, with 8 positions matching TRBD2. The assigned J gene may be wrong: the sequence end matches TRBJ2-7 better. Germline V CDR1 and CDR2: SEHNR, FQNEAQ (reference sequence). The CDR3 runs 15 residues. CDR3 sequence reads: CASSRAGDRTYEQYF. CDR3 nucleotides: TGTGCCAGCAGTCGAGCGGGGGACCGAACCTACGAGCAGTACTTC.

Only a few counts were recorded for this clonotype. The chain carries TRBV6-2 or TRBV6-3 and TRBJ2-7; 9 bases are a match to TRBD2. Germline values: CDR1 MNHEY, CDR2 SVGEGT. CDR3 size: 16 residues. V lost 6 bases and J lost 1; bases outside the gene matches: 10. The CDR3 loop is CASSRRRLAESYEQYF. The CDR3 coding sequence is TGTGCCAGCAGCAGGAGAAGACTAGCGGAATCCTACGAGCAGTACTTC.

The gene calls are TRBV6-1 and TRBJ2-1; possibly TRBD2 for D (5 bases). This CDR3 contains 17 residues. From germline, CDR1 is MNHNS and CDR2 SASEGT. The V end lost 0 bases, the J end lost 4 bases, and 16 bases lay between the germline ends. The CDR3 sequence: CASSEAWTLGDYNEQFF. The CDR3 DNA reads TGTGCCAGCAGTGAAGCTTGGACCCTCGGGGATTACAATGAGCAGTTCTTC.

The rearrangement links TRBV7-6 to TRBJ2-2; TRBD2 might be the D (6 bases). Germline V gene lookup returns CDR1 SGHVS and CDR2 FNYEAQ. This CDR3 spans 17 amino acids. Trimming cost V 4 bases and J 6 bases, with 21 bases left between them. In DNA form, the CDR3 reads TGTGCCAGCAGCTCCCCCGCCCGAATGCGGGAATCCGGGGAGCTGTTTTTT. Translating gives CASSSPARMRESGELFF.

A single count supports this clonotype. The CDR3 DNA reads TGTGCCAGCAAAAGACTAGCGGGTTTCTCCAATGAGCAGTTCTTC. Amino acids: CASKRLAGFSNEQFF. This sequence joins TRBV6-2 or TRBV6-3 and TRBJ2-1; 10 nucleotides agree with TRBD2. The germline V gene has CDR1 MNHEY and CDR2 SVGEGT. V lost 7 bases to trimming and J lost 6 bases; unmatched junction nucleotides: 9. The CDR3 contains 15 residues.

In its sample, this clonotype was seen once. The CDR3 protein is CASSLKALAGLVDTQYF. CDR3 coding DNA: TGTGCCAGCAGCTTGAAGGCACTAGCGGGATTGGTAGATACGCAGTATTTT. The chain employs TRBV7-2 and TRBJ2-3; 10 bases map to TRBD2. From germline, CDR1 is SGHTA and CDR2 FQGNSA. J was trimmed by 5 bases and V by 3 bases; bases with no gene match: 11. This CDR3 is built from 17 residues.

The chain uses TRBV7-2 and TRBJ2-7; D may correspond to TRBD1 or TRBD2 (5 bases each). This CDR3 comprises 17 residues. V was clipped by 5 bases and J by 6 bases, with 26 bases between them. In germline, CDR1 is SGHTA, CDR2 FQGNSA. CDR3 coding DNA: TGTGCCAGCAGCCCAAGATTAGTAGTGGGGCCTGGGAGCGAGCAGTACTTC. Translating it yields CASSPRLVVGPGSEQYF.

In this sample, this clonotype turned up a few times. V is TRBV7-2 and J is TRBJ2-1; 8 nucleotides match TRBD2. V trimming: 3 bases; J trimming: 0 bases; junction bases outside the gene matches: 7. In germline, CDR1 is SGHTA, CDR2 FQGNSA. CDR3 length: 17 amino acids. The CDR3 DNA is TGTGCCAGCAGCTTGGCTAGCGGGCTGAGCTCCTACAATGAGCAGTTCTTC. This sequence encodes CASSLASGLSSYNEQFF.

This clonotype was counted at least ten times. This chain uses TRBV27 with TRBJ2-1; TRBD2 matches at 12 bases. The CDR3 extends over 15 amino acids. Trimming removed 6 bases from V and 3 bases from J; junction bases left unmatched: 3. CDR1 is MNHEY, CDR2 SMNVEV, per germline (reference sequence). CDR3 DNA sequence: TGTGCCAGCAGGCGGGGACTAGCGGGCTACAATGAGCAGTTCTTC. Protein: CASRRGLAGYNEQFF.